These T cell receptor beta chains were read from a single sample in a study of shared clonotypes between healthy human individuals. Clones were read by immunoSEQ multiplex PCR, and TCRdb kept only the in-frame ones, dropping some. The sample includes millions of clones, more than 85% of them seen just once. The sequencing input was naive CD8+ T cells from PBMCs. The receptor source for this set is a man in his late teens or twenties in good health. Some clones in this sample may be carry-over from other donors' samples. Each CDR3 is given with its conserved first and last residue. A D gene is named only where the DNA matches it firmly. Some rows have no size entry. The others give once, few or many, or a class for an expanded clone.

D | size | J | V | CDR3 | DNA
. | . | TRBJ2-7 | TRBV4-1 | CASSQGGLPSSYEQYF | TGCGCCAGCAGCCAAGGGGGCCTACCCTCCTCCTACGAGCAGTACTTC
TRBD2 | . | TRBJ2-5 | TRBV11-3 | CASSSGLAAETQYF | TGTGCCAGCAGTTCGGGACTAGCCGCGGAGACCCAGTACTTC
. | . | TRBJ1-1 | TRBV28 | CASSLTAEAFF | TGTGCCAGCAGTTTAACGGCTGAAGCTTTCTTT
. | once | TRBJ2-2 | TRBV7-3 | CASSGLGNTGELFF | TGTGCCAGCAGCGGCCTAGGTAACACCGGGGAGCTGTTTTTT
TRBD2 | . | TRBJ2-1 | TRBV7-8 | CASSFGRREVREQFF | TGTGCCAGCAGCTTCGGGCGGCGGGAGGTCCGGGAGCAGTTCTTC
TRBD2 | . | TRBJ2-3 | TRBV30 | CAWGAGTSTDTQYF | TGTGCCTGGGGAGCGGGAACTAGCACAGATACGCAGTATTTT
TRBD1 | once | TRBJ2-1 | TRBV5-4 | CASSPNGRGPSYNEQFF | TGTGCCAGCAGCCCCAATGGCAGGGGGCCCTCCTACAATGAGCAGTTCTTC
TRBD2 | once | TRBJ2-1 | TRBV7-8 | CASSFLKGLSNEQFF | TGTGCCAGCAGCTTTTTAAAGGGACTATCCAATGAGCAGTTCTTC
. | . | TRBJ2-7 | TRBV6-1 | CASSPGTHRPFEQYF | TGTGCCAGCAGTCCCGGGACCCACAGGCCCTTCGAGCAGTACTTC
TRBD2 | . | TRBJ2-1 | TRBV7-3 | CASSSDSGGSYNEQFF | TGTGCCAGCAGCTCCGACAGCGGGGGGTCCTACAATGAGCAGTTCTTC
. | . | TRBJ2-7 | TRBV11-2 | CASSLGHTYEQYF | TGTGCCAGCAGCTTGGGACATACCTACGAGCAGTACTTC
TRBD1 | . | TRBJ2-2 | TRBV28 | CASSLRQGSNTGELFF | TGTGCCAGCAGTCTTCGACAGGGATCGAACACCGGGGAGCTGTTTTTT
TRBD2 | . | TRBJ2-7 | TRBV11-2 | CASSLLAGGVQYF | TGTGCCAGCAGCTTACTAGCGGGAGGAGTGCAGTACTTC
TRBD1 | few | TRBJ1-1 | TRBV5-1 | CASNDYGQGAPNTEAFF | TGCGCCAGCAACGATTATGGACAGGGGGCACCGAACACTGAAGCTTTCTTT
TRBD2 | . | TRBJ2-7 | TRBV4-1 | CASSQVETSGSLRGYEQYF | TGCGCCAGCAGCCAAGTCGAGACTAGCGGGAGCCTCCGGGGCTACGAGCAGTACTTC
TRBD1 | . | TRBJ1-2 | TRBV5-4 | CASSLGTGSFRSGYTF | TGTGCCAGCAGCCTCGGGACAGGCTCATTCCGTTCGGGCTACACCTTC
. | once | TRBJ1-1 | TRBV29-1 | CSVVGVRKNTEAFF | TGCAGCGTTGTAGGGGTCAGAAAGAACACTGAAGCTTTCTTT
TRBD1 | . | TRBJ2-1 | TRBV5-4 | CASSLDRGHNEQFF | TGTGCCAGCAGCTTGGACAGGGGGCACAATGAGCAGTTCTTC
. | few | TRBJ1-3 | TRBV10-3 | CAISESGNSGNTIYF | TGTGCCATCAGTGAGTCTGGGAACTCTGGAAACACCATATATTTT
. | . | TRBJ1-1 | TRBV7-9 | CASSLGQNTEAFF | TGTGCCAGCAGCTTGGGTCAGAACACTGAAGCTTTCTTT
TRBD2 | . | TRBJ2-7 | TRBV7-9 | CASSPYGGGPHEQYF | TGTGCCAGCAGTCCCTATGGGGGAGGGCCCCACGAGCAGTACTTC
TRBD2 | . | TRBJ2-2 | TRBV5-6 | CASSLASSQRGTGELFF | TGTGCCAGCAGCTTGGCCTCTTCGCAGCGGGGCACCGGGGAGCTGTTTTTT
. | . | TRBJ1-5 | TRBV28 | CASSHGRGLGQPQHF | TGTGCCAGCAGCCATGGTCGGGGGCTTGGTCAGCCCCAGCATTTT
. | . | TRBJ2-7 | TRBV27 | CASSLFAKMIHEQYF | TGTGCCAGCAGTTTATTCGCAAAGATGATTCACGAGCAGTACTTC
TRBD2 | . | TRBJ2-1 | TRBV7-9 | CASSSKREGRSEQFF | TGTGCCAGCAGCTCGAAGCGGGAGGGCCGTAGTGAGCAGTTCTTC
. | . | TRBJ1-1 | TRBV7-2 | CASSLLGTEAFF | TGTGCCAGCAGCTTATTAGGCACTGAAGCTTTCTTT
TRBD2 | . | TRBJ2-1 | TRBV27 | CASSPTSGRALGEQFF | TGTGCCAGCAGTCCGACTAGCGGGAGGGCCCTCGGTGAGCAGTTCTTC
. | . | TRBJ2-1 | TRBV4-2 | CASSQGTYVNYNEQFF | TGTGCCAGCAGCCAGGGGACTTATGTAAACTACAATGAGCAGTTCTTC
. | . | TRBJ2-1 | TRBV28 | CASTTGGREQFF | TGTGCCAGCACCACCGGGGGGCGGGAGCAGTTCTTC
. | few | TRBJ1-1 | TRBV19 | CASSIPPTEAFF | TGTGCCAGTAGTATCCCCCCTACTGAAGCTTTCTTT
. | . | TRBJ2-3 | TRBV7-9 | CASSFSRVWDTQYF | TGTGCCAGCAGCTTTTCTCGTGTTTGGGATACGCAGTATTTT
TRBD1 | . | TRBJ2-7 | TRBV9 | CASSVGTGRGIYEQYF | TGTGCCAGCAGCGTAGGGACAGGGAGAGGGATATACGAGCAGTACTTC
. | . | TRBJ2-1 | TRBV7-9 | CASSLESDGPDNEQFF | TGTGCCAGCAGCTTAGAAAGCGATGGACCCGACAATGAGCAGTTCTTC
TRBD1 | . | TRBJ1-5 | TRBV19 | CATQLGQGLGSSNQPQHF | TGTGCCACCCAGCTCGGACAGGGCCTTGGGTCTAGCAATCAGCCCCAGCATTTT
TRBD2 | . | TRBJ2-1 | TRBV29-1 | CSVDQAGANNEQFF | TGCAGCGTTGACCAAGCGGGGGCTAACAATGAGCAGTTCTTC
TRBD1 | . | TRBJ2-1 | TRBV7-9 | CASSSGQGTYNEQFF | TGTGCCAGCAGCTCGGGACAGGGGACCTACAATGAGCAGTTCTTC
. | . | TRBJ2-1 | TRBV27 | CASSSLGGTEQFF | TGTGCCAGCAGTTCCTTAGGGGGGACTGAGCAGTTCTTC
. | once | TRBJ2-4 | TRBV28 | CASSFSVENIQYF | TGTGCCAGCAGTTTCTCGGTCGAAAACATTCAGTACTTC
. | . | TRBJ2-3 | TRBV11-2 | CASSLGGPRAWYF | TGTGCCAGCAGCTTAGGGGGACCACGGGCGTGGTATTTT
. | . | TRBJ2-1 | TRBV1 | CTSSQARGTSCYNEQFF | TGCACCAGCAGCCAAGCCCGGGGGACGTCCTGCTACAATGAGCAGTTCTTC
. | . | TRBJ1-3 | TRBV4-3 | CASSQDYGAGNTIYF | TGCGCCAGCAGCCAAGATTACGGGGCGGGAAACACCATATATTTT
. | . | TRBJ2-7 | TRBV6-1 | CASRGGYEQYF | TGTGCCAGCAGGGGGGGCTACGAGCAGTACTTC
. | . | TRBJ2-7 | TRBV27 | CASSFIADTLEQYF | TGTGCCAGCAGTTTTATAGCAGACACCCTCGAGCAGTACTTC
. | . | TRBJ2-7 | TRBV19 | CASTGQHYEQYF | TGTGCCAGTACAGGACAGCACTACGAGCAGTACTTC
TRBD1 | . | TRBJ2-1 | TRBV6-4 | CASSKTGADNEQFF | TGTGCCAGCAGTAAGACAGGGGCGGACAATGAGCAGTTCTTC
TRBD1 | . | TRBJ1-5 | TRBV5-6 | CASSLGGGNQPQHF | TGTGCCAGCAGCTTGGGAGGGGGCAACCAGCCCCAGCATTTT
. | . | TRBJ2-1 | TRBV5-1 | CASAPGAAYNEQFF | TGCGCCAGCGCGCCAGGGGCGGCATACAATGAGCAGTTCTTC
. | . | TRBJ2-2 | TRBV28 | CASSSISRVRTGELFF | TGTGCCAGCAGTTCTATCAGCAGGGTACGCACCGGGGAGCTGTTTTTT